The clone carrying this T cell receptor (beta chain) has a handful of counts. These data originate in a study of blood T cell repertoires in COVID-19. Whole-study context: The United States, Italy and Spain were the sources of the acute and convalescent COVID-19 samples. PBMCs, B-cell-depleted T cells, or T cells provided the cDNA or gDNA that made up the material.

Authors' methods: Nucleated cell number was recorded as an estimate derived from reference gene primer amplification. Assay used: immunoSEQ multiplex PCR; TCRdb lists only in-frame clones, some missing. V, J and clone size derive from that table, while D and trimming were established from the DNA sequence. The table includes 70,000 to 100,000 clones, 90% to 95% detected once. Deletions cut 1 base from V and 2 bases from J, with 14 bases between. Germline V gene lookup returns CDR1 LGHNA and CDR2 YSLEER. The CDR3 has 17 residues. The genes are TRBV4-3 and TRBJ2-2; perhaps TRBD2 as D (6 bases). Specimen: peripheral blood. The TCR was taken from a man aged 55 to 69 with acute or convalescent COVID-19. CDR3 loop: CASSQGVSGINTGELFF. DNA for the CDR3: TGCGCCAGCAGCCAAGGGGTTAGCGGAATAAACACCGGGGAGCTGTTTTTT.